This TCR beta chain was identified during a study of T cells in Graves' hyperthyroidism and ophthalmopathy. This clonotype was counted many times. J lost 9 bases, V lost 2 bases, and 6 bases had no gene match. Germline V lookup: CDR1 MNHNY, CDR2 SVGAGI (reference sequence). The CDR3 has 13 residues. Amplification of TCR beta CDR3 regions was performed using RNA transcripts as template. HTBI primers were used for first-round RT-PCR of the TCR CDR3. TCRdb re-called the multiplex PCR reads with MiXCR, one entry per CDR3 protein. The data hold 210,000 or so distinct CDR3 sequences, with about a sixth observed a single time.

Source material: blood. The gene calls are TRBV6-6 and TRBJ2-7, with 8 bases identical to TRBD2. This TCR derives from a man aged 50 or older with Graves' hyperthyroidism. The CDR3: CASSYGGGTGQYF. CDR3 bases: TGTGCCAGCAGTTACGGCGGGGGGACGGGGCAGTACTTC.